This T cell receptor beta chain was obtained from a study of cytomegalovirus exposure and HLA in healthy donors. The study's findings and limits: Association of a missense DCLRE1C variant with TCR beta V- and J-gene trimming was reported in a later analysis. Relative to the approximately 700-donor mean, N-insertions were reportedly fewer in an Asian-associated ancestry cluster in a later analysis.

The CDR3 has 16 residues. Trimming pared 2 bases from V and 4 bases from J, leaving 15 bases between. The germline V gene has CDR1 MNHNY and CDR2 SVGAGI (reference sequence). The PCR was carried out with 60 Vbeta primers and 13 Jbeta primers. Profiled with immunoSEQ multiplex PCR; TCRdb holds only in-frame clones, not every one. The sample includes 160,000 or so clones, 80% of them seen just once. The sample holds a few counts of this clone. Its antigen remains unidentified. Sequencing input: PBMCs. The genes are TRBV6-6 and TRBJ2-1; the D is unclear. This clonotype was sampled from a man younger than 35 in good health and CMV-seropositive. The CDR3, as DNA: TGTGCCAGCAGTTACCCGAATTCAGGTGGTTACAATGAGCAGTTCTTC. Residues: CASSYPNSGGYNEQFF.